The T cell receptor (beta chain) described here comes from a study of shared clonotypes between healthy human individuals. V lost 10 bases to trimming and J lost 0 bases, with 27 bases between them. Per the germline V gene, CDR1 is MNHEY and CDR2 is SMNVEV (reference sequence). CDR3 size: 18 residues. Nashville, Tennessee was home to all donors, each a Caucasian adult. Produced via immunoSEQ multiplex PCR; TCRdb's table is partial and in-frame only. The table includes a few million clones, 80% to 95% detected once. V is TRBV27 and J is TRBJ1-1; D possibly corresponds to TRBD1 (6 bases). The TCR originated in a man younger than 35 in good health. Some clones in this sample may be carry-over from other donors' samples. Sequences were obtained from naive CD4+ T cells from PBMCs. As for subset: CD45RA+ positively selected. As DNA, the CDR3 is TGTGCCATCTACCGGGACTCCCAGGGGTCGGTTGTGAACACTGAAGCTTTCTTT. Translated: CAIYRDSQGSVVNTEAFF.